These 14 T cell receptor beta chains were all obtained from the same sample, sequenced in a study of T cell changes during pregnancy in multiple sclerosis. Using immunoSEQ multiplex PCR, the repertoire was profiled, and TCRdb retains in-frame clones only, with some absent. Of around 81,000 clones detected, about nine tenths appear once; the ten largest clones hold 3.7%. This specimen was peripheral blood, taken after pregnancy. The receptors were gathered from a female donor in good health, enrolled as a control in a pregnancy study.

The chain couples TRBV27 to TRBJ2-7; D is unclear. CDR1 MNHEY and CDR2 SMNVEV come from the germline V gene (reference sequence). The V and J ends lost 5 bases and 4 bases respectively, with 9 bases between them. This CDR3 region has 12 residues. CDR3: CASSRGPYEQYF. Here the CDR3 DNA reads TGTGCCAGCAGTCGCGGCCCGTACGAGCAGTACTTC.

DNA for the CDR3: TGTGCCAGTAGTATTCGGGTAACTAATTCACCCCTCCACTTT. This translates into CASSIRVTNSPLHF. The V and J genes are TRBV19 and TRBJ1-6; the D is unclear. V was trimmed by 3 bases and J by 6 bases, leaving 9 bases between them. The CDR3 is made up of 14 amino acids. CDR1 is LNHDA, CDR2 SQIVND, per germline (reference sequence).

The chain couples TRBV7-2 to TRBJ1-3; D remains unclear. The CDR3 spans 15 residues. Germline V gene lookup returns CDR1 SGHTA and CDR2 FQGNSA. V dropped 2 bases and J dropped 1 base, with 9 bases sitting between them. The CDR3 region is CASSLWAGSGNTIYF. The CDR3 coding sequence is TGTGCCAGCAGCTTATGGGCAGGTTCTGGAAACACCATATATTTT.

This clone was seen a few times. The genes are TRBV18 and TRBJ1-2; 8 bases agree with TRBD1. Unmatched junction bases numbered 11, after V lost 6 bases and J lost 5 bases. The CDR3 has 15 residues. The germline V gene has CDR1 KGHSH and CDR2 LQKENI. CDR3 sequence: CASSPTVTGAYGYTF. The CDR3 nucleotides read TGTGCCAGCTCCCCCACGGTGACAGGGGCGTATGGCTACACCTTC.

This chain joins TRBV7-9 and TRBJ1-6, with D possibly TRBD1 on 6 matching bases. Between the trimmed V and J ends, which lost 1 base and 5 bases, there was a span of 6 bases. The CDR3 consists of 14 residues. Germline loops: CDR1 SEHNR, CDR2 FQNEAQ (reference sequence). The DNA for the CDR3 is TGTGCCAGCAGCTTAGGGACAGATAATTCACCCCTCCACTTT. This encodes CASSLGTDNSPLHF.

The chain recombines TRBV6-5 with TRBJ1-6, with D perhaps matching TRBD1 (5 bases). V lost 7 bases, J lost 7 bases, and 11 bases lay in between. From germline, CDR1 is MNHEY and CDR2 SVGAGI. CDR3 length: 13 amino acids. The CDR3 reads CASTTGLNSPLHF. CDR3 nucleotide sequence: TGTGCCAGCACCACAGGATTAAATTCACCCCTCCACTTT.

The chain links TRBV28 to TRBJ2-7, with a possible D match to TRBD2 (6 bases). The V gene's germline CDR1 is MDHEN and CDR2 SYDVKM. The germline V and J ends were trimmed by 3 bases and 2 bases, with 11 bases remaining between them. The CDR3 runs to 14 residues. CDR3 DNA sequence: TGTGCCAGCAGTTTTGAGCGGGCCGCCTACGAGCAGTACTTC. This translates into CASSFERAAYEQYF.

The chain combines TRBV7-9 with TRBJ1-2, with 7 bases identical to TRBD1. The CDR3 is made up of 13 amino acids. V trimming: 1 base; J trimming: 6 bases; junction bases outside the gene matches: 2. Germline CDR1 is SEHNR and CDR2 is FQNEAQ (reference sequence). CDR3 loop: CASSLGDRDGYTF. DNA of the CDR3: TGTGCCAGCAGCTTAGGGGACAGAGATGGCTACACCTTC.

V and J are TRBV5-1 and TRBJ2-2; 11 bases agree with TRBD2. The germline V gene encodes CDR1 SGHRS and CDR2 YFSETQ. Trimming took 0 bases from V and 6 from J; bases not matched to a gene: 13. The CDR3 is 19 residues long. CDR3 DNA: TGCGCCAGCAGCTTGGCAGGCGTTGCACTAGCGGGAGAGGCCGGGGAGCTGTTTTTT. Encoded protein: CASSLAGVALAGEAGELFF.

This sequence joins TRBV7-2 and TRBJ2-7, with TRBD1 as a possible D gene (6 bases). CDR1 and CDR2 from the germline V gene are SGHTA and FQGNSA. This CDR3 spans 15 amino acids. V was clipped by 5 bases and J by 0 bases, with 14 bases between them. The CDR3 spells CASSPSTGFSYEQYF. The CDR3 DNA is TGTGCCAGCAGCCCTTCAACAGGGTTCTCCTACGAGCAGTACTTC. Using reference TRBV7-2 and TRBJ2-7 for the parts outside the CDR3, the full variable domain is GAGVSQSPSNKVTEKGKDVELRCDPISGHTALYWYRQSLGQGLEFLIYFQGNSAPDKSGLPSDRFSAERTGGSVSTLTIQRTQQEDSAVYLCASSPSTGFSYEQYFGPGTRLTVT.

The V gene is TRBV7-6, the J gene TRBJ2-2; D is possibly TRBD1 (5 bases). CDR3 length: 16 residues. V was cut by 1 base and J by 1 base, with 10 bases left in between. Germline V lookup: CDR1 SGHVS, CDR2 FNYEAQ. CDR3 protein: CASSLDLRGNTGELFF. CDR3 DNA sequence: TGTGCCAGCAGCTTAGATTTAAGGGGGAACACCGGGGAGCTGTTTTTT.

The chain is built from TRBV10-2 and TRBJ1-3, with D possibly being TRBD1 (5 bases). Germline V gene sequence: CDR1 WSHSY, CDR2 SAAADI. This CDR3 is 16 amino acids long. Trimming stripped 6 bases from V and 0 bases from J, with 15 bases between. The CDR3 bases are TGCGCCAGCAGGGCGGGGGAGAACCTCTCTGGAAACACCATATATTTT. Its protein is CASRAGENLSGNTIYF.

The J gene is TRBJ2-7, the V gene TRBV7-2; 7 bases map to TRBD2. V trimming: 5 bases; J trimming: 5 bases; junction bases outside the gene matches: 9. The CDR3 runs to 14 residues. Germline values: CDR1 SGHTA, CDR2 FQGNSA. CDR3 bases: TGTGCCAGCAGCCGAAGTCAGGGAGGGCACGAGCAGTACTTC. Translating gives CASSRSQGGHEQYF.

The chain has TRBV11-2 and TRBJ1-3; D possibly corresponds to TRBD1 (5 bases). CDR3 length equals 15 residues. Germline V lookup: CDR1 SGHAT, CDR2 FQNNGV. Trimming cost V 5 bases and J 0 bases, with 11 bases left between them. CDR3 region: CASSPRGSSGNTIYF. As DNA, the CDR3 is TGTGCCAGCAGCCCCCGGGGGTCCTCTGGAAACACCATATATTTT.